The T cell receptor beta chain under discussion was sequenced for a study of CXCR3-negative and CXCR3-positive naive CD8 T cells. As for the study in general: Sequencing brought in roughly 150 million TRB reads altogether, and each library got about 1.5 +/- 0.3 million. Points from the study as a whole: Memory, not naive, CXCR3-negative and CXCR3-positive cells differed in TRBV-TRBJ usage. A higher hydrophobicity marked the TRB CDR3s of CXCR3-positive naive cells versus CXCR3-negative naive cells. Both of the naive subsets showed about the same high diversity, but memory CD8+ cells had much less.

Comments on this clonotype: Its antigen is still unknown.

The libraries of TRB cDNA were prepared using 5' RACE with UMI labels. TCRdb re-called the 5' RACE reads and catalogs CDR3 proteins one per entry, DNA excluded. Recorded here are about 150,000 distinct CDR3 sequences; the top ten clones represent 0.45% to 0.55%. CDR1 and CDR2 (germline): MDHEN, SYDVKM. The CDR3 sequence is 13 residues long. A CD45RO-CCR7+CD27+CD95- phenotype identified naive CD8+ T cells. Sequenced input: naive CXCR3+ CD8+ T cells from blood. The subset here: CD45RO-CCR7+CD27+CD95- naive CD8+ T cells expressing CXCR3 (TNR3+). V is TRBV28 and J is TRBJ2-3. The TCR comes from a human donor in good health. Some clones in this sample may be carry-over from other donors' samples. The CDR3 loop reads CASNLLPADTQYF. The full variable domain, completed using reference TRBV28 and TRBJ2-3, is DVKVTQSSRYLVKRTGEKVFLECVQDMDHENMFWYRQDPGLGLRLIYFSYDVKMKEKGDIPEGYSVSREKKERFSLILESASTNQTSMYLCASNLLPADTQYFGPGTRLTVL.